This T cell receptor beta chain stems from a study of blood T cell repertoires in COVID-19. Study in general: Donors in the United States, Italy and Spain gave samples during acute or convalescent COVID-19.

There are 15 residues in the CDR3. Per germline, CDR1 SQVTM and CDR2 ANQGSEA. The V end was cut by 5 bases, the J end by 5 bases, with 21 bases between. The study recruited people aged roughly 18 to 89 years across under 25 US areas. Cohort assignment relied on participant-reported clinical history. Sequencing was performed with immunoSEQ multiplex PCR; in TCRdb, only in-frame clones are kept and a portion is missing. The sample consists of around 240,000 clones, roughly nine tenths of them appearing once. The rearrangement uses TRBV29-1 and TRBJ1-2, with D possibly TRBD1 on 5 matching bases. The TCR comes from a human donor in a cohort exposed to, infected with or recovered from COVID-19 (not recorded which). The donor label of this sample is uncertain. Sequencing was done on a sample of PBMCs or T cells enriched from blood (not recorded which). This CDR3 reads CSVLVSGRGAYGYTF. As DNA, the CDR3 is TGCAGCGTTTTGGTTTCGGGACGCGGGGCTTATGGCTACACCTTC.